This T cell receptor (beta chain) derives from a study of CD8 T cells in ankylosing spondylitis (dated by TCRdb to 2017 to 2019). As for the study more broadly: The study set out to find disease-linked TCR variants by profiling T cell receptor beta repertoires in ankylosing spondylitis patients and healthy donors. Samples of peripheral blood were taken, and for ankylosing spondylitis patients, synovial fluid was collected as well. In total, the full study cohort was made up of about 110 healthy donors and about two dozen ankylosing spondylitis patients.

This sample was sequenced with an Illumina HiSeq 2500. Quantitative 5'-RACE with molecular barcodes was used to prepare TCR beta libraries. Under the source paper's analysis protocol: To identify disease-linked TCR variants, a new computational method was used, one built on a probabilistic model of VDJ rearrangement. TCRdb itself trimmed the public reads at Q25 with fastp, ran MiXCR and retained productive beta chains. Each CDR3 protein gets just one entry, which takes the most common genes and DNA from the rows behind it. The V and J calls here are based on TCRdb, not the publication. For this sample there are fewer than 400,000 distinct CDR3 sequences; about 14% appear just once. The ten largest make up about 1% of the sample. To note about this clonotype: What this receptor recognizes is not known. No base quality values were provided; no much bigger clone lies one nucleotide off.

The study at large found these results: Some motif variants had previously been reported in the synovial fluid and blood of reactive arthritis patients, which suggests shared mechanisms of disease initiation. A TCR beta motif of about 8 highly homologous amino acid variants appeared characteristic of blood from ankylosing spondylitis patients. In peripheral blood, the disease-linked clones were found at relatively low frequencies and had a CD8+ phenotype. The disease-linked clones were reported to be significantly enriched in matched synovial fluid samples from ankylosing spondylitis patients.

From cysteine to phenylalanine, the CDR3 is 14 amino acids long. The kept DNA is CDR3 alone, 42 bases in frame from the first base. Trimming takes 0 bases off V and 4 bases off J; junction bases not matched to a gene: 3. CDR1 is given as SGHDT and CDR2 as YYEEEE, both from the germline V gene. This chain joins TRBV5-6 to TRBJ1-2; 7 of the junction bases match TRBD1. Sequencing used blood, either unsorted or a sorted T cell fraction (not recorded which). The receptor was isolated from a male donor with ankylosing spondylitis or in good health (not recorded which). The CDR3 protein is CASSLGDRSYGYTF. In nucleotides, the sequence is TGTGCCAGCAGCTTGGGGGACAGAAGCTATGGCTACACCTTC.